The 27 T cell receptor beta chains listed next were all sequenced from one sample in a study of CD8 T cells in ankylosing spondylitis. TCRdb passed the 5' RACE reads through MiXCR, listing each CDR3 protein once. This table holds around 210,000 distinct CDR3 sequences, under 8.5% found once. Sequences were obtained from blood, either unsorted or a sorted T cell fraction (not recorded which). The receptors here all came from a female donor with ankylosing spondylitis or in good health (not recorded which).

The genes are TRBV5-1 and TRBJ2-2, with 12 bases identical to TRBD2. The CDR3 loop spans 18 amino acids. Germline V gene sequence: CDR1 SGHRS, CDR2 YFSETQ. The trim removed 4 bases at V and 8 bases at J, leaving 15 bases unmatched. The CDR3 region is CASSPRGLAGSSTGELFF. The CDR3 DNA reads TGCGCCAGCAGCCCACGCGGACTAGCGGGGAGTAGCACTGGGGAGCTGTTTTTT.

V and J are TRBV12-3 or TRBV12-4 and TRBJ2-1; tentatively, D is TRBD1 or TRBD2 (5 bases each). The CDR3 is 14 residues long. Deletions cut 5 bases from V and 5 bases from J, with 13 bases between. The CDR3 region is CASSRGDRNNEQFF. CDR3 DNA: TGTGCCAGCAGTCGAGGGGACCGAAACAATGAGCAGTTCTTC.

The chain carries TRBV5-4 and TRBJ2-1, with 9 bases identical to TRBD1. This CDR3 has 16 amino acids. The ends lost 4 bases at V and 4 bases at J; junction bases unmatched: 9. Germline CDR1 and CDR2: SGHNT and YYREEE (reference sequence). CDR3 coding DNA: TGTGCCAGCAGCACGGGACAGGGTCTCCCATACAATGAGCAGTTCTTC. The encoded protein is CASSTGQGLPYNEQFF.

This clonotype was counted at least ten times. The chain combines TRBV12-3 or TRBV12-4 with TRBJ2-7, with 10 bases lining up with TRBD1. The CDR3 has 14 residues. Trimming cost V 3 bases and J 7 bases; bases outside gene matches: 6. CDR3 amino acids: CASSFGTGVKEQYF. The DNA of the CDR3 is TGTGCCAGCAGTTTTGGGACAGGGGTAAAGGAGCAGTACTTC.

This clonotype was detected many times. The rearrangement links TRBV20-1 to TRBJ2-3; tentative D call: TRBD2 (5 bases). The CDR3 has 15 residues. V lost 3 bases to trimming and J lost 3 bases, with 16 bases between them. Germline CDR1 is DFQATT and CDR2 is SNEGSKA (reference sequence). The CDR3 region has the DNA TGCAGTGCTAGCGATTCGAGGGCCGGAACAGATACGCAGTATTTT. Amino acids: CSASDSRAGTDTQYF.

This clonotype was seen ten or more times. This rearrangement joins TRBV20-1 to TRBJ2-1; tentatively, D is TRBD2 (6 bases). The CDR3 contains 14 residues. The V gene's germline CDR1 is DFQATT and CDR2 SNEGSKA (reference sequence). With 8 bases removed from V and 3 bases from J, the gap between germline ends came to 17 bases. This chain's CDR3 is CSTGRAGNYNEQFF. As DNA, the CDR3 is TGCAGTACCGGTCGGGCGGGAAACTACAATGAGCAGTTCTTC.

V gene TRBV6-5 combines with J gene TRBJ2-1, with D possibly TRBD2 on 5 matching bases. The CDR3 has 15 amino acids. CDR1 is MNHEY and CDR2 is SVGAGI in the germline V gene. V shed 2 bases and J shed 0 bases, with 8 bases lying between them. DNA for the CDR3: TGTGCCAGCAGTTACGGCGGGTACTCCTACAATGAGCAGTTCTTC. Its protein product is CASSYGGYSYNEQFF.

This clonotype was picked up many times. The gene calls are TRBV6-5 and TRBJ2-1; perhaps TRBD2 as D (6 bases). The CDR3 is 17 residues long. Looked up from germline, CDR1 is MNHEY and CDR2 is SVGAGI. V lost 0 bases and J 4 bases, leaving 16 bases between the germline ends. The CDR3 reads CASSYSPLAGIYNEQFF. CDR3 sequence (DNA): TGTGCCAGCAGTTACTCCCCATTGGCGGGAATTTACAATGAGCAGTTCTTC.

This clonotype came up many times. The V call is TRBV5-1, the J call TRBJ2-2; 8 positions agree with TRBD2. Germline CDR1 and CDR2: SGHRS and YFSETQ. The CDR3 is 16 residues long. V trimming: 4 bases; J trimming: 0 bases; junction bases outside the gene matches: 5. The chain's CDR3 is CASSPSGLANTGELFF. The CDR3, as DNA: TGCGCCAGCAGCCCTTCGGGACTAGCGAACACCGGGGAGCTGTTTTTT.

About this clonotype: This could be a read error, since a much larger clone is one nucleotide away. The rearrangement uses TRBV2 and TRBJ2-5; 12 positions match TRBD2. This CDR3 is built from 13 residues. Germline CDR1 SNHLY, CDR2 FYNNEI. The CDR3 DNA follows: TGTGCCAGCAGGCGACTAGCGGGAGAGTCCCAGTACTTC. Translated: CASRRLAGESQYF.

This clonotype was detected only a few times. The genes are TRBV18 and TRBJ1-1; 10 nucleotides agree with TRBD1. V lost 5 bases and J lost 1; bases outside the gene matches: 7. CDR1 and CDR2 (germline): KGHSH, LQKENI. CDR3 length: 16 amino acids. The CDR3 here is CASSTIGTGANTEAFF. The DNA for the CDR3 is TGTGCCAGCTCAACCATCGGGACAGGGGCGAACACTGAAGCTTTCTTT. The entire variable domain, with the rest obtained from reference TRBV18 and TRBJ1-1, is as follows: NAGVMQNPRHLVRRRGQEARLRCSPMKGHSHVYWYRQLPEEGLKFMVYLQKENIIDESGMPKERFSAEFPKEGPSILRIQQVVRGDSAAYFCASSTIGTGANTEAFFGQGTRLTVV.

A remark on this clonotype: A much larger clonotype is one base distant, so this may be a read error. The gene calls are TRBV29-1 and TRBJ2-2; the match to TRBD2 covers 10 bases. The ends lost 5 bases at V and 3 bases at J; junction bases unmatched: 3. The CDR3 extends over 14 amino acids. The V gene's germline CDR1 is SQVTM and CDR2 ANQGSEA. The CDR3 loop is CSVTGLADTGELFF. As DNA, the CDR3 is TGCAGCGTTACCGGACTAGCGGACACCGGGGAGCTGTTTTTT.

As to this clonotype: A much bigger clone sits one base away, suggesting this may be a read error. The V and J genes are TRBV10-3 and TRBJ1-1; perhaps TRBD1 as D (6 bases). CDR3 length: 14 residues. Germline assignment: CDR1 ENHRY and CDR2 SYGVKD. DNA of the CDR3: TGTGCCATCAGAGCCAGGGGCGAGGACACTGAAGTTTTCTTT. Residues: CAIRARGEDTEVFF.

This clonotype was counted many times. The chain recombines TRBV5-1 with TRBJ2-3; 11 bases are a match to TRBD2. The junction had 2 bases not matched to a gene; V was cut back by 2 bases and J by 0 bases. The CDR3 spans 16 residues. From germline, CDR1 is SGHRS and CDR2 YFSETQ. CDR3 loop: CASSFLAGGSTDTQYF. CDR3 bases: TGCGCCAGCAGCTTCCTAGCGGGAGGTAGCACAGATACGCAGTATTTT.

This clonotype was seen at least ten times. The V call is TRBV20-1, the J call TRBJ1-1; no reliable D call. Germline values: CDR1 DFQATT, CDR2 SNEGSKA (reference sequence). V was clipped by 6 bases and J by 3 bases, with 11 bases between them. The CDR3 is 12 amino acids. DNA for the CDR3: TGCAGTGCAGCAGCGAGGTACACTGAAGCTTTCTTT. It encodes CSAAARYTEAFF.

This clonotype came up many times. CDR3 bases: TGTGCCAGCAGCTCCCTCCAGACTAGCGGGAGATATGAGCAGTTCTTC. It is translated as CASSSLQTSGRYEQFF. The J gene is TRBJ2-1, the V gene TRBV7-9, with 12 bases that match TRBD2. This CDR3 has 16 residues. The V gene's germline CDR1 is SEHNR and CDR2 FQNEAQ (reference sequence). With V trimmed by 4 bases and J by 8 bases, 9 bases remained unmatched.

This clonotype was seen at least ten times. This chain connects TRBV12-3 or TRBV12-4 to TRBJ1-6; 8 nucleotides line up with TRBD1. Trimming at V came to 7 bases and at J to 5 bases, leaving 4 bases not matched to a gene. This CDR3 is 14 amino acids long. The CDR3 DNA reads as TGTGCCAGCACCCAGGACAGGGATAATTCACCCCTCCACTTT. It specifies CASTQDRDNSPLHF.

This clonotype was seen repeatedly, ten times or more. The chain couples TRBV28 to TRBJ2-1, with D possibly matching TRBD1 (5 bases). V shed 10 bases and J shed 6 bases, with 13 bases lying between them. The germline V gene encodes CDR1 MDHEN and CDR2 SYDVKM. The CDR3 is 12 residues long. The chain's CDR3 is CATQIRGNEQFF. The CDR3 DNA is TGTGCCACCCAGATAAGGGGCAATGAGCAGTTCTTC.

This clonotype was counted many times. The CDR3 reads CSASRGLRAAGTGIGEQFF. CDR3 nucleotide sequence: TGCAGTGCTAGTAGGGGGCTTCGTGCTGCCGGGACAGGGATAGGTGAGCAGTTCTTC. The chain recombines TRBV20-1 with TRBJ2-1; 9 nucleotides match TRBD1. CDR1 and CDR2 (germline): DFQATT, SNEGSKA (reference sequence). The CDR3 is 19 amino acids. Trimming cost V 3 bases and J 9 bases; bases outside gene matches: 24.

DNA for the CDR3: TGTGCCACCCGGGACTATCCGAACACCGGGGAGCTGTTTTTT. As protein: CATRDYPNTGELFF. The chain recombines TRBV15 with TRBJ2-2; 7 bases match TRBD2. Trimming at V came to 8 bases and at J to 0 bases, leaving 3 bases not matched to a gene. This CDR3 has 14 residues. Germline V gene data show CDR1 as LNHNV and CDR2 as YYDKDF (reference sequence).

This clonotype was observed many times. V gene TRBV7-9 combines with J gene TRBJ2-7, with D possibly TRBD1 on 6 matching bases. Germline CDR1 and CDR2: SEHNR and FQNEAQ (reference sequence). The CDR3 length is 15 residues. V was cut by 5 bases and J by 1 base, with 15 bases left in between. CDR3 sequence (DNA): TGTGCCAGCAGCCCCGCGCTGCAGGGGTCCTACGAGCAGTACTTC. It is translated as CASSPALQGSYEQYF. Supplemented by reference TRBV7-9 and TRBJ2-7, the full variable domain reads DTGVSQNPRHKITKRGQNVTFRCDPISEHNRLYWYRQTLGQGPEFLTYFQNEAQLEKSRLLSDRFSAERPKGSFSTLEIQRTEQGDSAMYLCASSPALQGSYEQYFGPGTRLTVT.

This clonotype was recorded many times. The CDR3 loop reads CSAWGGAGNQPQHF. The CDR3 nucleotides read TGCAGTGCCTGGGGGGGGGCTGGCAATCAGCCCCAGCATTTT. The chain links TRBV20-1 to TRBJ1-5; D might be TRBD1 (6 bases). This CDR3 contains 14 residues. V gave up 6 bases and J gave up 2 bases, with 14 bases separating them. Germline V gene lookup returns CDR1 DFQATT and CDR2 SNEGSKA (reference sequence).

This clonotype has ten or more counts. The chain combines TRBV28 with TRBJ2-2, with a possible D match to TRBD2 (6 bases). With 5 bases removed from V and 9 bases from J, the gap between germline ends came to 22 bases. CDR3 length equals 16 residues. The V gene's germline CDR1 is MDHEN and CDR2 SYDVKM. The CDR3 nucleotides read TGTGCCAGCAGTATGCCCGGCACTAGCAATTCCAGGGAGCTGTTTTTT. Protein: CASSMPGTSNSRELFF.

The CDR3 sequence is CASSPGDRANQETQYF. In DNA form, the CDR3 reads TGTGCCAGCAGCCCTGGAGACAGGGCCAACCAAGAGACCCAGTACTTC. The V gene is TRBV3-2, the J gene TRBJ2-5; TRBD1 is taken as the D call from the table, unchecked against the DNA. TRBV3-2 is designated a pseudogene. This CDR3 is built from 16 residues.

J is TRBJ2-6 and V is TRBV2; 7 bases fit TRBD2. With 0 bases clipped from V and 0 bases from J, the junction kept 5 bases outside the gene matches. The germline gives CDR1 SNHLY, CDR2 FYNNEI. The length of the CDR3 is 18 residues. The CDR3 sequence is CASSEAVGRNSGANVLTF. The CDR3 nucleotides are TGTGCCAGCAGTGAAGCGGTCGGGAGGAACTCTGGGGCCAACGTCCTGACTTTC.

This clonotype was found many times. The chain uses TRBV20-1 and TRBJ1-5, with 8 bases aligning to TRBD1. Germline V gene sequence: CDR1 DFQATT, CDR2 SNEGSKA (reference sequence). This CDR3 spans 13 amino acids. V was pared by 5 bases and J by 5 bases, with 5 bases of the junction left unmatched. Here the CDR3 reads CSASGGADQPQHF. The CDR3 DNA follows: TGCAGTGCTTCAGGGGGCGCGGATCAGCCCCAGCATTTT.

The table lists this clonotype with many counts. The chain joins TRBV7-2 to TRBJ2-3; no reliable D call. This CDR3 spans 13 amino acids. Trimming removed 1 base at V and 8 bases at J, with 10 bases between. Germline CDR1 reads SGHTA; CDR2 reads FQGNSA. The CDR3 DNA follows: TGTGCCAGCAGCTTAGTAGGCCCCGGTACGCAGTATTTT. Encoded protein: CASSLVGPGTQYF.